This entry is about one TCR beta chain. This entry comes from a study of blood T cell repertoires in COVID-19. Under the authors' procedure: Estimation of nucleated cell counts relied on the amplification of reference gene primers. Some clones are missing from TCRdb's copy, which holds only in-frame ones; the method was immunoSEQ multiplex PCR. The D gene and trimming were derived from the DNA, and the V and J assignments and clone size from that table. The table records around 97,000 clones, around 90% of them present only once. Germline CDR1 and CDR2: LNHDA and SQIVND (reference sequence). This CDR3 contains 13 residues. The V and J ends lost 3 bases and 3 bases respectively, with 6 bases between them.

The chain employs TRBV19 and TRBJ2-1; D not certain. The sequence was obtained from a man aged 50 to 60 in a cohort sampled during active COVID-19. Sequences were obtained from peripheral blood. The CDR3 DNA reads as TGTGCCAGTAGTATTGCACACTACAATGAGCAGTTCTTC. Amino acids: CASSIAHYNEQFF.